This record concerns one T cell receptor (beta chain) sequence. The record originates from a study of blood T cell repertoires in COVID-19. On the study more broadly: Samples representing acute and convalescent COVID-19 were sourced from the United States, Italy and Spain.

Profiling relied on immunoSEQ multiplex PCR, and the TCRdb table lists in-frame clones only, not all of them. The table lists a few hundred thousand clones, over 75% of them singletons. In germline, CDR1 is SGHVS, CDR2 FQNEAQ. The CDR3 runs to 15 residues. Losses at the gene ends were 7 bases for V and 5 bases for J; bases not matched to a gene: 11. Sequences were obtained from peripheral blood. This receptor was taken from a woman aged 45-65 years with acute or convalescent COVID-19. The V gene is TRBV7-8, the J gene TRBJ1-1, with TRBD1 matching 9 bases. The CDR3 region is CASIPGTGSGTEAFF. The CDR3 DNA reads TGTGCCAGCATCCCCGGGACAGGGTCTGGTACTGAAGCTTTCTTT.